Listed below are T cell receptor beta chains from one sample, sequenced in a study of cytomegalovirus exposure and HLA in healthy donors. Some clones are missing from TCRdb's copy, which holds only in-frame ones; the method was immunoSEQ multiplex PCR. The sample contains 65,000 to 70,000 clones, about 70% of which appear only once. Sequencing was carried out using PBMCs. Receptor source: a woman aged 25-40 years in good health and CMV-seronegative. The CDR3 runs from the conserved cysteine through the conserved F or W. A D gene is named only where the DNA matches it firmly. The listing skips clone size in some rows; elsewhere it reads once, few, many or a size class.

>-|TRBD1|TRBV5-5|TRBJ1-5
CASSKRPRDREDQPQHF
TGTGCCAGCAGCAAGAGACCCCGGGACAGGGAGGATCAGCCCCAGCATTTT
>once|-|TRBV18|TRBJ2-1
CASQGGDRNEQFF
TGTGCCAGCCAGGGGGGCGATCGGAATGAGCAGTTCTTC
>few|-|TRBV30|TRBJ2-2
CAWSHRGQNTGELFF
TGTGCCTGGAGTCATCGGGGACAGAACACCGGGGAGCTGTTTTTT
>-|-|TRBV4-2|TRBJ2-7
CASSQDPGLSGEQYF
TGTGCCAGCAGCCAAGATCCGGGACTTTCGGGGGAGCAGTACTTC
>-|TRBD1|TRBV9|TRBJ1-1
CASSARQGNTEAFF
TGTGCCAGCAGCGCCCGACAGGGAAACACTGAAGCTTTCTTT
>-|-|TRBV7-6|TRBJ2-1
CASSPEGGQGGNEQFF
TGTGCCAGCAGCCCGGAGGGGGGGCAGGGAGGCAATGAGCAGTTCTTC
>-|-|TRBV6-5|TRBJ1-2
CASRDPGHSIWAF
TGTGCCAGCAGAGATCCGGGACACTCCATCTGGGCCTTC
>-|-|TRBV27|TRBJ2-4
CASSSSGLHQYF
TGTGCCAGCAGTTCTTCAGGGTTGCATCAGTACTTC
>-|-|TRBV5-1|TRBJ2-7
CASSLVGLEQYF
TGCGCCAGCAGCTTGGTAGGACTCGAGCAGTACTTC
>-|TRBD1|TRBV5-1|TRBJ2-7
CASSSDRTYEQYF
TGCGCCAGCAGCTCGGACAGGACCTACGAGCAGTACTTC
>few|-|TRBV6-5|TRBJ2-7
CASSYSPGVTYEQYF
TGTGCCAGCAGTTACTCCCCCGGGGTTACCTACGAGCAGTACTTC
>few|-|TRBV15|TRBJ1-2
CATSRPGYGYTF
TGTGCCACCAGCAGACCCGGCTATGGCTACACCTTC
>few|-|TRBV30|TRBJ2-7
CAWSPPDWGEYEQYF
TGTGCCTGGAGTCCTCCGGACTGGGGGGAATACGAGCAGTACTTC